The 32 T cell receptor beta chains below were found in one sample sequenced in a study of blood T cell repertoires in COVID-19. The table came from immunoSEQ multiplex PCR; TCRdb's copy has only in-frame clones and leaves some out. The sample has some 240,000 clones, 88% seen once; the top ten hold about 10%. The sequencing sample was made of peripheral blood. Receptors were obtained from a woman in her sixties or seventies with COVID-19, enrolled during active disease.

The chain couples TRBV7-2 to TRBJ1-2; TRBD1 matches at 8 bases. The germline V gene encodes CDR1 SGHTA and CDR2 FQGNSA. Trimming cost V 5 bases and J 8 bases; bases outside gene matches: 7. This CDR3 spans 13 amino acids. The CDR3 coding sequence is TGTGCCAGCAGCCGGGGACAGGAAGGCGGCTACACCTTC. It translates to CASSRGQEGGYTF.

This clone was observed once. The gene calls are TRBV2 and TRBJ2-3, with 10 bases identical to TRBD2. Germline V lookup: CDR1 SNHLY, CDR2 FYNNEI. Losses at the gene ends were 1 base for V and 3 bases for J; bases not matched to a gene: 10. The CDR3 is 18 residues long. CDR3 bases: TGTGCCAGCAGTGAAGGTTTTGGGGGGACTAGCGTTACAGATACGCAGTATTTT. It codes for CASSEGFGGTSVTDTQYF. The whole variable domain, filled in from reference TRBV2 and TRBJ2-3, reads EPEVTQTPSHQVTQMGQEVILRCVPISNHLYFYWYRQILGQKVEFLVSFYNNEISEKSEIFDDQFSVERPDGSNFTLKIRSTKLEDSAMYFCASSEGFGGTSVTDTQYFGPGTRLTVL.

V is TRBV28 and J is TRBJ1-2; perhaps TRBD1 as D (6 bases). This CDR3 contains 14 residues. Germline values: CDR1 MDHEN, CDR2 SYDVKM. The ends were cut back, 1 base at V and 13 bases at J, with 19 bases in the middle. CDR3 DNA: TGTGCCAGCAGTTTATTAGCTACAGGGCATTTTTTCACCTTC. Encoded protein: CASSLLATGHFFTF.

Remarks on this clone: In the same sample, other DNA sequences code for this CDR3. The chain carries TRBV4-3 and TRBJ2-1, with TRBD2 identical over 11 bases. V shed 3 bases and J 4 bases; nucleotides not matched to a gene: 2. Germline CDR1 and CDR2: LGHNA and YSLEER. CDR3 length equals 15 residues. This CDR3 is CASSQGTSGYNEQFF. The CDR3 nucleotides are TGCGCCAGCAGCCAGGGGACTAGCGGATACAATGAGCAGTTCTTC.

V and J are TRBV6-7 and TRBJ1-1; D is unresolved. TRBV6-7 is an open reading frame, and its role is uncertain. CDR3 length: 14 residues. V was shortened by 4 bases and J by 0 bases, with 9 bases between the two germline ends. The CDR3 DNA is TGTGCCAGCAGTTTCGGACTGATGAACACTGAAGCTTTCTTT. It is translated as CASSFGLMNTEAFF.

This clone was counted a single time. The gene calls are TRBV5-4 and TRBJ2-5, with 9 bases aligning to TRBD1. Trimming at V came to 4 bases and at J to 2 bases, leaving 6 bases not matched to a gene. This CDR3 is built from 15 residues. The germline gives CDR1 SGHNT, CDR2 YYREEE (reference sequence). This chain's CDR3 is CASSAGTGSQETQYF. DNA for the CDR3: TGTGCCAGCAGCGCCGGGACAGGGAGTCAAGAGACCCAGTACTTC.

This clone showed up just once. V gene TRBV6-1 combines with J gene TRBJ1-6; 10 bases agree with TRBD1. The CDR3 length is 15 residues. CDR1 and CDR2 (germline): MNHNS, SASEGT. Trimming removed 3 bases from V and 9 bases from J; junction bases left unmatched: 5. CDR3 sequence reads: CASSDRDRGVSPLHF. For the CDR3, the DNA is TGTGCCAGCAGTGACCGGGACAGGGGTGTTTCACCCCTCCACTTT.

This chain joins TRBV27 and TRBJ2-5; the match to TRBD2 covers 15 bases. The length of the CDR3 is 17 residues. CDR1 MNHEY and CDR2 SMNVEV come from the germline V gene (reference sequence). Germline trimming cut 6 bases from V and 5 bases from J; bases unmatched to any gene: 10. In DNA form, the CDR3 reads TGTGCCAGCAGATCCGGGACTAGCGGGAGGTTTCGGGAGACCCAGTACTTC. This gives the protein CASRSGTSGRFRETQYF.

The chain is built from TRBV10-3 and TRBJ1-1, with D perhaps matching TRBD1 (5 bases). The CDR3 is made up of 14 amino acids. The germline V gene encodes CDR1 ENHRY and CDR2 SYGVKD. V was clipped by 10 bases and J by 1 base, with 16 bases between them. The CDR3 DNA reads TGTGCCACTAGTCCCACCGGGGGGAACACTGAAGCTTTCTTT. Amino acid sequence: CATSPTGGNTEAFF.

V usage is TRBV3-1 (or the pseudogene TRBV3-2) and J usage is TRBJ1-6; weak D call: TRBD1 (6 bases). The ends were cut back, 2 bases at V and 9 bases at J, with 17 bases in the middle. Germline V gene data show CDR1 as LGHDT and CDR2 as YNNKEL (reference sequence). The CDR3 loop spans 16 amino acids. The CDR3 nucleotides are TGTGCCAGCAGCCAACGAGGACAGACGGGATTTTCACCCCTCCACTTT. Its translation: CASSQRGQTGFSPLHF.

CDR3 bases: TGTGCCAGCAGGCAGACAGGTTTGAACACCGGGGAGCTGTTTTTT. Its translation is CASRQTGLNTGELFF. The chain carries TRBV9 and TRBJ2-2; D is perhaps TRBD1 (6 bases). The CDR3 sequence is 15 residues long. V was cut by 5 bases and J by 1 base, with 12 bases left in between. Germline V CDR1 and CDR2: SGDLS, YYNGEE.

The chain recombines TRBV11-3 with TRBJ2-7; 10 bases are shared with TRBD2. V shed 3 bases, J shed 7 bases, and the junction held 3 bases outside the gene matches. The CDR3 totals 13 residues. The germline V gene encodes CDR1 SGHNT and CDR2 YENEEA. The CDR3 loop reads CASSLQREGEQYF. The CDR3 DNA reads as TGTGCCAGCAGCTTGCAGCGGGAGGGGGAGCAGTACTTC.

CDR3 in DNA: TGTGCCAGCAGCTTTGGTGGACAGGGTAACCTGGAAGAGCAGTACTTC. Amino acid sequence: CASSFGGQGNLEEQYF. The chain has TRBV9 and TRBJ2-7, with 8 positions matching TRBD1. CDR1 and CDR2 from the germline V gene are SGDLS and YYNGEE. The length of the CDR3 is 16 residues. Trimming at V came to 4 bases and at J to 7 bases, leaving 16 bases not matched to a gene.

The chain joins TRBV2 to TRBJ1-5, with 9 bases fitting TRBD1. CDR3 length: 14 residues. Per germline, CDR1 SNHLY and CDR2 FYNNEI. The V gene end was trimmed by 4 bases and the J gene end by 4 bases; junction bases not matched to a gene: 2. CDR3 sequence: CASSVQGANQPQHF. CDR3 DNA: TGTGCCAGCAGTGTACAGGGGGCTAATCAGCCCCAGCATTTT.

The chain links TRBV5-4 to TRBJ1-1, with a tentative D call TRBD1 (6 bases). CDR1 SGHNT and CDR2 YYREEE come from the germline V gene (reference sequence). V was pared by 0 bases and J by 1 base, with 10 bases between. CDR3 size: 15 residues. The CDR3: CASSLVLDRNTEAFF. Here the CDR3 DNA reads TGTGCCAGCAGCTTGGTATTGGACAGGAACACTGAAGCTTTCTTT.

The sample holds many counts of this clone. The V and J genes are TRBV5-4 and TRBJ2-5, with 11 bases matching TRBD2. The CDR3 extends over 16 amino acids. Per the germline V gene, CDR1 is SGHNT and CDR2 is YYREEE (reference sequence). Unmatched junction bases numbered 10, after V lost 4 bases and J lost 5 bases. This CDR3 is CASSPRSGRGRETQYF. The CDR3 DNA sequence: TGTGCCAGCAGCCCTCGTAGCGGGAGGGGTAGGGAGACCCAGTACTTC. The whole variable domain, remainder taken from reference TRBV5-4 and TRBJ2-5, is ETGVTQSPTHLIKTRGQQVTLRCSSQSGHNTVSWYQQALGQGPQFIFQYYREEENGRGNFPPRFSGLQFPNYSSELNVNALELDDSALYLCASSPRSGRGRETQYFGPGTRLLVL.

The chain employs TRBV11-3 and TRBJ2-1; 9 nucleotides agree with TRBD2. The CDR3 is 16 amino acids. Germline CDR1 SGHNT, CDR2 YENEEA. Losses at the gene ends were 4 bases for V and 5 bases for J; bases not matched to a gene: 9. The CDR3 spells CASSSNLAGAHNEQFF. For the CDR3, the DNA is TGTGCCAGCAGCTCAAATTTAGCGGGAGCCCACAATGAGCAGTTCTTC.

This chain connects TRBV7-3 to TRBJ2-2, with 13 bases matching TRBD2. J gave up 7 bases and V 5 bases, and 7 bases lay outside the gene matches. The CDR3 sequence is 16 residues long. Germline assignment: CDR1 SGHTA and CDR2 FQGTGA. The CDR3 loop reads CASSPRLAGGYGELFF. The CDR3 DNA reads TGTGCCAGCAGCCCTCGACTAGCGGGAGGATACGGGGAGCTGTTTTTT.

The V gene is TRBV5-1, the J gene TRBJ2-7; D possibly corresponds to TRBD2 (7 bases). This CDR3 comprises 15 residues. Per germline, CDR1 SGHRS and CDR2 YFSETQ. V was pared by 1 base and J by 4 bases, with 15 bases between. In nucleotides, the CDR3 is TGCGCCAGCAGCTTGCGGGGGGCGTCCCGTTACGAGCAGTACTTC. Protein sequence: CASSLRGASRYEQYF.

The V call is TRBV9, the J call TRBJ2-7; D is unresolved. V was clipped by 4 bases and J by 0 bases, with 8 bases between them. The CDR3 is 13 residues long. CDR1 and CDR2 (germline): SGDLS, YYNGEE. The CDR3 loop is CASSSPPSYEQYF. The CDR3 DNA reads TGTGCCAGCAGCTCCCCTCCCTCCTACGAGCAGTACTTC.

The chain couples TRBV18 to TRBJ2-7; tentative D call: TRBD2 (7 bases). The V and J ends lost 0 bases and 3 bases respectively, with 15 bases between them. CDR1 is KGHSH, CDR2 LQKENI, per germline. This CDR3 contains 16 residues. The CDR3 DNA sequence: TGTGCCAGCTCACCACCGGGGGGGCTTAGCGTCTACGAGCAGTACTTC. It encodes CASSPPGGLSVYEQYF.

This clone has only one observation. V gene TRBV9 combines with J gene TRBJ2-1, with 8 nucleotides matching TRBD1. V lost 1 base, J lost 10 bases, and 4 bases stayed unmatched. The CDR3 loop spans 13 amino acids. Germline assignment: CDR1 SGDLS and CDR2 YYNGEE. The DNA for the CDR3 is TGTGCCAGCAGCGTAAGCCGACAGGGGGAGCAGTTCTTC. Translating it yields CASSVSRQGEQFF.

This clone has only a few counts. The rearrangement joins TRBV18 to TRBJ1-2; D not certain. Looked up from germline, CDR1 is KGHSH and CDR2 is LQKENI. With 5 bases removed from V and 8 bases from J, the gap between germline ends came to 18 bases. This CDR3 has 14 residues. CDR3 nucleotides: TGTGCCAGCTCAGCCGAGTTGAGGGCTGGCGGCTACACCTTC. The encoded protein is CASSAELRAGGYTF.

This chain uses TRBV4-1 with TRBJ2-7; maybe TRBD2 (5 bases). CDR1 and CDR2 (germline): MGHRA, YSYEKL. The CDR3 has 15 residues. The V gene lost 1 base and the J gene lost 2 bases, with 12 bases spanning the gap. The CDR3 DNA follows: TGCGCCAGCAGCCAAGTAGGCACAGCGGCCTACGAGCAGTACTTC. Protein: CASSQVGTAAYEQYF.

The rearrangement links TRBV4-2 to TRBJ2-1; 11 bases align to TRBD1. Germline loops: CDR1 LGHNA, CDR2 YNFKEQ. The CDR3 has 16 residues. V gave up 1 base and J gave up 7 bases; unmatched junction bases: 6. The CDR3 loop is CASSQAGQGAGNEQFF. CDR3 DNA: TGTGCCAGCAGCCAAGCAGGACAGGGGGCTGGTAATGAGCAGTTCTTC.

The chain combines TRBV28 with TRBJ1-1, with unresolved D. The CDR3 runs 13 residues. Trimming removed 7 bases from V and 4 bases from J, with 13 bases in between. The V gene's germline CDR1 is MDHEN and CDR2 SYDVKM. The CDR3 DNA reads as TGTGCCAGCACTCTATCCTATGGCACTGAAGCTTTCTTT. As protein: CASTLSYGTEAFF.

The chain combines TRBV4-2 with TRBJ1-1; D is unclear. CDR3 length equals 13 residues. Trimming stripped 7 bases from V and 1 base from J, with 10 bases between. The V gene's germline CDR1 is LGHNA and CDR2 YNFKEQ. In DNA, the CDR3 is TGTGCCAGCAAAACAACAACGAACACTGAAGCTTTCTTT. It specifies CASKTTTNTEAFF.

The V and J genes are TRBV11-2 and TRBJ2-1; the D gene is possibly TRBD2 (6 bases). Germline V gene sequence: CDR1 SGHAT, CDR2 FQNNGV. This CDR3 contains 16 residues. V was pared by 5 bases and J by 4 bases, with 18 bases between. The CDR3 nucleotides are TGTGCCAGCAGCGCGGGGTTGAGTGGGGTATACAATGAGCAGTTCTTC. Protein product: CASSAGLSGVYNEQFF.

The J gene is TRBJ1-3, the V gene TRBV20-1; D call uncertain. The CDR3 loop spans 11 amino acids. Per the germline V gene, CDR1 is DFQATT and CDR2 is SNEGSKA (reference sequence). The germline V and J ends were trimmed by 2 bases and 9 bases, with 8 bases remaining between them. In nucleotides, the CDR3 is TGCAGTGCTAGAACCCGCGGCACCATATATTTT. Protein: CSARTRGTIYF.

The chain uses TRBV9 and TRBJ2-5; 7 bases line up with TRBD1. Germline values: CDR1 SGDLS, CDR2 YYNGEE. The junction had 12 bases not matched to a gene; V was cut back by 1 base and J by 6 bases. This CDR3 is built from 16 residues. CDR3 region: CASSVRFGTAPKTQYF. CDR3 nucleotide sequence: TGTGCCAGCAGCGTACGGTTCGGGACAGCCCCCAAGACCCAGTACTTC.

The chain links TRBV19 to TRBJ1-4; tentatively, D is TRBD1 (6 bases). Per the germline V gene, CDR1 is LNHDA and CDR2 is SQIVND (reference sequence). The length of the CDR3 is 14 residues. Trimming took off 3 bases at V and 3 bases at J, with 8 bases between the two ends. The CDR3 DNA sequence: TGTGCCAGTAGTATCAGGGGTGCTAATGAAAAACTGTTTTTT. Encoded protein: CASSIRGANEKLFF. Together with reference TRBV19 and TRBJ1-4, the CDR3 gives the full variable domain: DGGITQSPKYLFRKEGQNVTLSCEQNLNHDAMYWYRQDPGQGLRLIYYSQIVNDFQKGDIAEGYSVSREKKESFPLTVTSAQKNPTAFYLCASSIRGANEKLFFGSGTQLSVL.

The rearrangement links TRBV24-1 to TRBJ1-2, with 7 bases matching TRBD1. Germline V CDR1 and CDR2: KGHDR, SFDVKD. The CDR3 contains 14 residues. With V trimmed by 5 bases and J by 3 bases, 5 bases remained unmatched. The CDR3 DNA reads TGTGCCACCAGTGCAGCCGGGACAGACTATGGCTACACCTTC. Its protein is CATSAAGTDYGYTF.